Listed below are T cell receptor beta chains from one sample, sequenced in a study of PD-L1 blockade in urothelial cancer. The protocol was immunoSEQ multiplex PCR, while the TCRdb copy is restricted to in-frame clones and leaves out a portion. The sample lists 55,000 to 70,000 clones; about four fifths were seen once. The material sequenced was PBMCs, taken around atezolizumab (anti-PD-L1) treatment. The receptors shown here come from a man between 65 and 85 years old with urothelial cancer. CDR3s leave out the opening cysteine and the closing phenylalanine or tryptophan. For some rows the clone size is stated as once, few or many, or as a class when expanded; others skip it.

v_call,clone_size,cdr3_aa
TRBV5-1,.,ASSFGGATDTQY
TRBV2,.,ASSPHRGEETQY
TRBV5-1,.,ASSPGLAGSSYNEQF
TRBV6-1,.,ASSEAHRGLGDTQY
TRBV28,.,ASRGQGRSLNTEAF
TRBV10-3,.,AIGQTNTEAF
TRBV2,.,ASSENRAGETQY
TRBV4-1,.,ASSRTGTGWENQPQH
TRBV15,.,ATSPGLAAYEQY
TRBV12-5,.,ASGLVSYEQY
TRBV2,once,ASRKDRPNTEAF
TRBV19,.,ASSSGVGGNEKLF
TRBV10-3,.,AISETSGRGNEQF
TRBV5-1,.,ASSLGQGPYTEAF
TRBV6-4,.,ASSASGSHNEQF
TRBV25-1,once,ASSEGRTGAQQY
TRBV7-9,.,ASSLVVTSTQFTDTQY
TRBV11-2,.,ASSSVRGRYNEQF
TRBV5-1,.,ASSFMGQGVTEAF
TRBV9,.,ASSHRGRGSEQY
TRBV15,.,ATSREGSRGYEQY
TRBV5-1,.,ASSFERANYGYT
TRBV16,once,ASSQARDNQPQH
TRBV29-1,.,SVGEGEYEQY
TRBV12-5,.,ASGLANSYEQY
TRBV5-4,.,ASSLRQGGNEQF
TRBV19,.,ASSIQQGITDTQY
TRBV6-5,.,ASSYGGRTHLYEQY
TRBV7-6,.,ASSQLPSGSGEQF
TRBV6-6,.,ASSPPDRNPYGYT
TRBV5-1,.,ASSFGTSLGETQY
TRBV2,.,ASSPDLNTEAF
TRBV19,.,ASRKGVITGELF
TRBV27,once,ASSPRQGVDTEAF
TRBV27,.,ASSLTGPSLGEKLF
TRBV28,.,ASRPGVRTGELF
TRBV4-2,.,ASSQRGLVVADTQY